This TCR beta chain comes out of a study of persistence of HIV-infected CD4 T cells. Study-wide results and limits: The rare CMV-responding cells with HIV-1 proviruses were not separately TCR-sequenced.

Nonspecific anti-CD3/anti-CD28 bead stimulation represents the broad CD4+ T cell repertoire. Sorting selected CD4+ T cells upregulating both CD40 ligand and CD69. Trimming took 4 bases from V and 2 from J; bases not matched to a gene: 7. There are 15 residues in the CDR3. Looked up from germline, CDR1 is WNHNN and CDR2 is SYGVQD (reference sequence). Points on this clone: Its matching antigen is unknown.

The libraries were made with immunoSEQ version 4 in survey mode. Each sample used up to 1 ug genomic DNA diluted to roughly 10 ng/uL. TCRdb keeps only in-frame clones here, not all; method: immunoSEQ multiplex PCR. This sample has around 45,000 clones, with 80% to 95% found just once. The receptor comes from an adult man with HIV who was CMV-seropositive. The chain is built from TRBV10-1 and TRBJ1-1; 7 bases agree with TRBD1. This specimen consisted of CD4+ T cells sorted from PBMCs after roughly 20-hour stimulation, obtained from a patient who received antiretroviral therapy. CDR3 coding DNA: TGCGCCAGCAGTGTGGGGACAGCGGATAACACTGAAGCTTTCTTT. Encoded protein: CASSVGTADNTEAFF.